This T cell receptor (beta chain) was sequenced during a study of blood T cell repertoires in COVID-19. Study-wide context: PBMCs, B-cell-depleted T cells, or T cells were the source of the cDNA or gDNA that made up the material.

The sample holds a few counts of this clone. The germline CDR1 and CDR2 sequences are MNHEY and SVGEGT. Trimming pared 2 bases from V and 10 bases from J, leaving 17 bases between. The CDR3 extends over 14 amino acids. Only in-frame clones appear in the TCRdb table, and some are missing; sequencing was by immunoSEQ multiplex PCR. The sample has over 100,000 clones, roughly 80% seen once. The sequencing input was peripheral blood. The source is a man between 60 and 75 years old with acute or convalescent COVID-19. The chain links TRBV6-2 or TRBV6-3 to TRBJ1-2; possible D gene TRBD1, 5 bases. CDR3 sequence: CASSYPTEGRPYTF. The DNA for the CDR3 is TGTGCCAGCAGTTACCCGACGGAGGGGAGACCCTACACCTTC.